The next 3 T cell receptor beta chains were all read from a single sample in a study of shared clonotypes between healthy human individuals. Repertoires were generated with immunoSEQ multiplex PCR, while TCRdb's copy carries only in-frame clones and drops some. The profile covers roughly 1,500,000 clones, with around 98.5% appearing a single time and around 0.38% taken by the ten largest. The sequenced sample was naive CD4+ T cells sorted from blood. Documented subset: CD45RA+ positively selected. The source is a man aged 25-45 years in good health.

The chain links TRBV5-1 to TRBJ2-5; possible D gene TRBD2, 6 bases. Per the germline V gene, CDR1 is SGHRS and CDR2 is YFSETQ. This CDR3 region has 14 residues. V lost 0 bases and J 1 base, leaving 7 bases between the germline ends. This CDR3 reads CASSLERAQETQYF. CDR3 in DNA: TGCGCCAGCAGCTTGGAGCGGGCCCAAGAGACCCAGTACTTC.

The genes are TRBV28 and TRBJ2-2; D is possibly TRBD1 (5 bases). V was pared by 7 bases and J by 3 bases, with 6 bases between. The CDR3 contains 12 residues. Germline CDR1 reads MDHEN; CDR2 reads SYDVKM. CDR3 sequence: CASTQDTGELFF. CDR3 bases: TGTGCCAGCACACAGGACACCGGGGAGCTGTTTTTT.

This clone was recorded once. The J gene is TRBJ2-6, the V gene TRBV4-1, with 7 bases fitting TRBD1. In germline, CDR1 is MGHRA, CDR2 YSYEKL. CDR3 length: 19 amino acids. V lost 1 base and J lost 4; bases outside the gene matches: 13. CDR3 region: CASSQGKGQSKLGANVLTF. The CDR3 DNA reads as TGCGCCAGCAGCCAAGGAAAGGGACAGTCCAAATTAGGGGCCAACGTCCTGACTTTC.